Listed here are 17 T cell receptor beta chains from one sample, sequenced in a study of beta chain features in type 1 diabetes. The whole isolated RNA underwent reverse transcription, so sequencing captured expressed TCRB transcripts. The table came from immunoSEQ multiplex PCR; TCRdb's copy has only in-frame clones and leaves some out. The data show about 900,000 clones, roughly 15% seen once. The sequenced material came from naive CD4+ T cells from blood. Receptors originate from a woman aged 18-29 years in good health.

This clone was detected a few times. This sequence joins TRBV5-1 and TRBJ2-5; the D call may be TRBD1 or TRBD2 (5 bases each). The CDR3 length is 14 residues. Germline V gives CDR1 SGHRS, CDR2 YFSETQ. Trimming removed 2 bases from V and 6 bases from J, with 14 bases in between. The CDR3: CASSFPGSSKTQYF. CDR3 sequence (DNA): TGCGCCAGCAGCTTCCCAGGGAGTTCAAAGACCCAGTACTTC.

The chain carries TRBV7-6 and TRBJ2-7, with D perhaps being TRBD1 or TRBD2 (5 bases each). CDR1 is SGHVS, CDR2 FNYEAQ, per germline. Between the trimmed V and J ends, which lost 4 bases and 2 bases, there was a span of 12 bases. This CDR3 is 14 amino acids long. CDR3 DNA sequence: TGTGCCAGCAGCTCAGTGGGACGTCCCTACGAGCAGTACTTC. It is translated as CASSSVGRPYEQYF.

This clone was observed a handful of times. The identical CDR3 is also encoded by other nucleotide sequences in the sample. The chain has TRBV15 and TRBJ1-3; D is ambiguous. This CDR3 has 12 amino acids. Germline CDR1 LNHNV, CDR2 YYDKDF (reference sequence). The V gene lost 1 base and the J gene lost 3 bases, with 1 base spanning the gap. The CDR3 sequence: CATSRVGNTIYF. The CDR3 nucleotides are TGTGCCACCAGCAGAGTTGGAAACACCATATATTTT.

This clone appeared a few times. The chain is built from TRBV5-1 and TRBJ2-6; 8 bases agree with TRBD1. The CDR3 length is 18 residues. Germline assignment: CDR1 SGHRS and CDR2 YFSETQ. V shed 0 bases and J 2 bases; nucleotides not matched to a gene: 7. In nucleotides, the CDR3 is TGCGCCAGCAGCTTGGGTCCAGGGGGCGCCCCTGGGGCCAACGTCCTGACTTTC. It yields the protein CASSLGPGGAPGANVLTF.

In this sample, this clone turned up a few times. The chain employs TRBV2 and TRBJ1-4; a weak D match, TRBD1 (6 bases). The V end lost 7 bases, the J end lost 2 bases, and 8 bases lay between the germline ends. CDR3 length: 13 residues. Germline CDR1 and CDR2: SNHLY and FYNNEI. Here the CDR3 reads CASNRVTNEKLFF. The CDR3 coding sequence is TGTGCCAGCAACAGGGTCACTAATGAAAAACTGTTTTTT.

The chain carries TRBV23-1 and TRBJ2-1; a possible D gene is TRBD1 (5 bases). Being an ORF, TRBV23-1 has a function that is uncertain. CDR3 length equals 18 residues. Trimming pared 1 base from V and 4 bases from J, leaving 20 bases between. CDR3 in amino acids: CASSQWGRAWREYNEQFF. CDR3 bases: TGCGCCAGCAGTCAATGGGGCCGGGCCTGGAGAGAATACAATGAGCAGTTCTTC.

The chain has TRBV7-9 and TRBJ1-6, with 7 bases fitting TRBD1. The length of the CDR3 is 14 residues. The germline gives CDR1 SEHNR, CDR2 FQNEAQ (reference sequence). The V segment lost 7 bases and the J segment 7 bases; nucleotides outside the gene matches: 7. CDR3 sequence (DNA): TGTGCCAGCAACAAGGGACAGTTGAATTCACCCCTCCACTTT. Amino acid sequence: CASNKGQLNSPLHF.

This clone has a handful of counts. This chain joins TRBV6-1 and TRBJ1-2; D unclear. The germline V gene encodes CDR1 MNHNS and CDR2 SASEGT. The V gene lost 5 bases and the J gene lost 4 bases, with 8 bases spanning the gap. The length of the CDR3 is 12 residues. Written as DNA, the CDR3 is TGTGCCAGCAGTATGACGACCTATGGCTACACCTTC. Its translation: CASSMTTYGYTF.

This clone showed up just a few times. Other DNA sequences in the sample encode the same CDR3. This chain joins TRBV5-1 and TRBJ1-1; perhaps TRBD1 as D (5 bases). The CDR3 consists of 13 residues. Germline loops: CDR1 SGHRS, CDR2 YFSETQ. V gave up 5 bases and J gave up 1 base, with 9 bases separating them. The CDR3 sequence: CASSGQGNTEAFF. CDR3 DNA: TGCGCCAGCAGTGGGCAGGGGAACACTGAAGCTTTCTTT.

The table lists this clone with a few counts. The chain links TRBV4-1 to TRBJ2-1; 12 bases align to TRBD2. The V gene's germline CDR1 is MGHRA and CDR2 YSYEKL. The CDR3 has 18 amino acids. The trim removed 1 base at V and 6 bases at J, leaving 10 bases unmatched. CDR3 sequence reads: CASSQASLAGGFRNEQFF. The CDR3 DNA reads TGCGCCAGCAGCCAAGCAAGCCTAGCGGGAGGGTTCCGCAATGAGCAGTTCTTC.

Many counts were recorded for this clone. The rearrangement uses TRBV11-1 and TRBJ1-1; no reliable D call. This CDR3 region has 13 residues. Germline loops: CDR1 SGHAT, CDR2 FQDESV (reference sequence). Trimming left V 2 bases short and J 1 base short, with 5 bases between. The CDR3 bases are TGTGCCAGCAGCTTATATGAGAACACTGAAGCTTTCTTT. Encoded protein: CASSLYENTEAFF.

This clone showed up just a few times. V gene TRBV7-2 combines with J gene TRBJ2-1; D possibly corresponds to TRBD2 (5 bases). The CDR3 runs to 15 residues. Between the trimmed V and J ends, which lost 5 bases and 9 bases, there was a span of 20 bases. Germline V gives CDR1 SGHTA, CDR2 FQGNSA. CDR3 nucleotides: TGTGCCAGCAGCCTAGGGAGTTCTGGACCCAGTGAGCAGTTCTTC. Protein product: CASSLGSSGPSEQFF.

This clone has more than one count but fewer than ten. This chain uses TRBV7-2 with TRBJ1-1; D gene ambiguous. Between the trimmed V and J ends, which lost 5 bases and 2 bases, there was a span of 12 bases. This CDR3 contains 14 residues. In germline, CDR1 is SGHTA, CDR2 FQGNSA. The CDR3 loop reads CASSPGPYNTEAFF. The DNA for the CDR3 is TGTGCCAGCAGCCCCGGACCGTATAACACTGAAGCTTTCTTT.

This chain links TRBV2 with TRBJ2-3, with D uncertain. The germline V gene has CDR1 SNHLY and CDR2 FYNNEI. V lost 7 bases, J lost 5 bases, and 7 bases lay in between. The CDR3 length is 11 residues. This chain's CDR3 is CASTTRDTQYF. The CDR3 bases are TGTGCCAGCACTACGCGAGATACGCAGTATTTT.

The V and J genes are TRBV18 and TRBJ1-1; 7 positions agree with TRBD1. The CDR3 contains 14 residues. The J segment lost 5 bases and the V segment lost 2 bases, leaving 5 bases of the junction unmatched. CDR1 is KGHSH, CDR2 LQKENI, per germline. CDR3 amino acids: CASSPRQGMTEAFF. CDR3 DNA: TGTGCCAGCTCACCAAGACAGGGCATGACTGAAGCTTTCTTT.

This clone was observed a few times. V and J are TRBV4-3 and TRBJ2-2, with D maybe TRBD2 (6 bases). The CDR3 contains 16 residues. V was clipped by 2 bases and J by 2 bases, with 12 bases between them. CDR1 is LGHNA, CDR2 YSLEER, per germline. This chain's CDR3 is CASSQFPGLNTGELFF. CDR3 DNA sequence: TGCGCCAGCAGCCAATTTCCGGGACTCAACACCGGGGAGCTGTTTTTT.

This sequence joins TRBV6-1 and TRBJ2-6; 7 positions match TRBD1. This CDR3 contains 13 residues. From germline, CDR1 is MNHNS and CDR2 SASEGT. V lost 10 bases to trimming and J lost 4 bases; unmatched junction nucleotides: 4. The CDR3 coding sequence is TGTGCCACCCACAGGGGAGGGGCCAACGTCCTGACTTTC. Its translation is CATHRGGANVLTF.